The 21 T cell receptor beta chains below come from one sample, sequenced in a study of cytotoxic CD8 clonotypes in ibrutinib-treated CLL. TCRdb's copy holds only in-frame clones and misses some; the assay was immunoSEQ multiplex PCR. The data hold roughly 150,000 clones, with 76% observed a single time. Here the sequenced sample was PBMCs, taken after 24 months of ibrutinib treatment. The source is a human donor with chronic lymphocytic leukemia.

V and J are TRBV28 and TRBJ1-4; a weak D match, TRBD1 (6 bases). Trimming left V 5 bases short and J 8 bases short, with 18 bases between. From germline, CDR1 is MDHEN and CDR2 SYDVKM. The CDR3 loop spans 15 amino acids. The CDR3, as DNA: TGTGCCAGCAGTCCCGGGGGGGCGCGTCGAGAAAAACTGTTTTTT. Encoded protein: CASSPGGARREKLFF.

With respect to this clone: Since a much larger clone is just one base distant, this may be a read error. The rearrangement joins TRBV5-6 to TRBJ1-1, with no clear D. CDR3 length: 13 residues. Germline CDR1 is SGHDT and CDR2 is YYEEEE. Trimming pared 0 bases from V and 0 bases from J, leaving 3 bases between. The CDR3 nucleotides are TGTGCCAGCAGCTTGGGGGTGAACACTGAAGCTTTCTTT. Residues: CASSLGVNTEAFF.

This clone has a handful of counts. V usage is TRBV4-3 and J usage is TRBJ2-3, with D unresolved. The CDR3 loop spans 18 amino acids. The V gene's germline CDR1 is LGHNA and CDR2 YSLEER. V lost 0 bases and J 2 bases, leaving 18 bases between the germline ends. The CDR3 loop is CASSQDLQDPSFTDTQYF. The DNA for the CDR3 is TGCGCCAGCAGCCAAGACCTCCAGGACCCAAGCTTCACAGATACGCAGTATTTT.

The rearrangement joins TRBV9 to TRBJ2-7; possible D gene TRBD1, 7 bases. V was trimmed by 4 bases and J by 7 bases, leaving 15 bases between them. The CDR3 spans 13 residues. Germline V lookup: CDR1 SGDLS, CDR2 YYNGEE. CDR3 residues: CASSYTPGGEQYF. CDR3 sequence (DNA): TGTGCCAGCAGCTACACCCCAGGGGGGGAGCAGTACTTC.

The rearrangement links TRBV6-1 to TRBJ2-1, with D possibly matching TRBD2 (7 bases). With 3 bases removed from V and 2 bases from J, the gap between germline ends came to 17 bases. The CDR3 is 17 residues long. Germline V gene lookup returns CDR1 MNHNS and CDR2 SASEGT. The CDR3: CASSDARRGLTYNEQFF. DNA of the CDR3: TGTGCCAGCAGTGATGCCCGGCGGGGGCTAACCTACAATGAGCAGTTCTTC.

The chain employs TRBV2 and TRBJ1-2; TRBD1 agrees at 9 bases. V lost 6 bases to trimming and J lost 1 base; unmatched junction nucleotides: 6. Germline V lookup: CDR1 SNHLY, CDR2 FYNNEI. CDR3 size: 15 residues. The chain's CDR3 is CASSEQGALNYGYTF. CDR3 bases: TGTGCCAGCAGCGAACAGGGGGCCCTTAACTATGGCTACACCTTC. The variable domain in full, completed from reference TRBV2 and TRBJ1-2, reads EPEVTQTPSHQVTQMGQEVILRCVPISNHLYFYWYRQILGQKVEFLVSFYNNEISEKSEIFDDQFSVERPDGSNFTLKIRSTKLEDSAMYFCASSEQGALNYGYTFGSGTRLTVV.

The chain carries TRBV4-2 and TRBJ1-3, with 8 bases lining up with TRBD1. The ends lost 0 bases at V and 4 bases at J; junction bases unmatched: 5. Germline V lookup: CDR1 LGHNA, CDR2 YNFKEQ. The CDR3 covers 16 residues. This CDR3 reads CASSQESGGGGNTIYF. In nucleotides, the CDR3 is TGTGCCAGCAGCCAAGAGTCAGGGGGCGGGGGAAACACCATATATTTT.

V is TRBV11-3 and J is TRBJ2-7; TRBD2 aligns across 14 bases. The germline gives CDR1 SGHNT, CDR2 YENEEA. Trimming removed 5 bases from V and 6 bases from J; junction bases left unmatched: 6. This CDR3 is built from 15 residues. DNA of the CDR3: TGTGCCAGCAGCAAAGGACTAGCGGGGGGCGGCGAGCAGTACTTC. Protein: CASSKGLAGGGEQYF.

The CDR3 reads CASRINRGPFF. In DNA, the CDR3 is TGTGCCAGCAGGATAAACAGGGGGCCTTTCTTT. The V gene is TRBV11-2, the J gene TRBJ1-1, with 9 bases matching TRBD1. The germline V gene encodes CDR1 SGHAT and CDR2 FQNNGV. The CDR3 sequence is 11 residues long. Germline trimming cut 6 bases from V and 12 bases from J; bases unmatched to any gene: 5.

As DNA, the CDR3 is TGTGCCAGCAGCTTCGCCCGACACGGGCAGCCCCAGCATTTT. This encodes CASSFARHGQPQHF. The rearrangement joins TRBV7-2 to TRBJ1-5; D not certain. The CDR3 totals 14 residues. Germline V gene lookup returns CDR1 SGHTA and CDR2 FQGNSA. V lost 3 bases to trimming and J lost 7 bases, with 13 bases between them.

This chain links TRBV7-9 with TRBJ2-1, with TRBD2 identical over 8 bases. CDR1 SEHNR and CDR2 FQNEAQ come from the germline V gene (reference sequence). J gave up 2 bases and V 5 bases, and 5 bases lay outside the gene matches. CDR3 size: 15 residues. The CDR3 loop is CASSPPGLAYNEQFF. CDR3 sequence (DNA): TGTGCCAGCAGCCCCCCGGGACTAGCCTACAATGAGCAGTTCTTC. Combining the CDR3 with reference TRBV7-9 and TRBJ2-1 gives the whole variable domain DTGVSQNPRHKITKRGQNVTFRCDPISEHNRLYWYRQTLGQGPEFLTYFQNEAQLEKSRLLSDRFSAERPKGSFSTLEIQRTEQGDSAMYLCASSPPGLAYNEQFFGPGTRLTVL.

This clone has more than one count but fewer than ten. The chain carries TRBV28 and TRBJ1-2; D is undetermined. Trimming removed 6 bases at V and 7 bases at J, with 15 bases between. CDR3 length equals 13 residues. In germline, CDR1 is MDHEN, CDR2 SYDVKM. In DNA, the CDR3 is TGTGCCAGCAGCGGTCGTTTCGGTGCTGGCTACACCTTC. Amino acid sequence: CASSGRFGAGYTF.

The J gene is TRBJ2-7, the V gene TRBV7-2; no firm D call. CDR3 length equals 13 residues. Germline assignment: CDR1 SGHTA and CDR2 FQGNSA. V was trimmed by 1 base and J by 4 bases, leaving 8 bases between them. The CDR3 protein is CASSLGRLYEQYF. DNA for the CDR3: TGTGCCAGCAGCTTAGGTAGACTGTACGAGCAGTACTTC.

This chain's CDR3 is CASSQELAGGPGQETQYF. CDR3 nucleotides: TGCGCCAGCAGCCAAGAACTAGCGGGGGGCCCGGGTCAAGAGACCCAGTACTTC. The V and J genes are TRBV4-3 and TRBJ2-5, with 12 bases lining up with TRBD2. V trimming: 0 bases; J trimming: 2 bases; junction bases outside the gene matches: 7. The CDR3 sequence is 18 residues long. Germline lookup yields CDR1 LGHNA and CDR2 YSLEER.

This clone was seen repeatedly, ten times or more. The V call is TRBV30, the J call TRBJ1-1; a weak D match, TRBD1 (5 bases). The ends were cut back, 3 bases at V and 5 bases at J, with 10 bases in the middle. The CDR3 is 12 residues long. CDR1 GTSNPN and CDR2 SVGIG come from the germline V gene (reference sequence). CDR3 in amino acids: CAWRRGGTEAFF. The CDR3, as DNA: TGTGCCTGGAGACGCGGGGGGACTGAAGCTTTCTTT.

Regarding this clone: Other DNA variants within this sample encode the same CDR3. This chain's CDR3 is CASSLAGTTDTQYF. The CDR3 DNA reads TGCGCCAGCAGCTTGGCGGGGACCACAGATACGCAGTATTTT. J is TRBJ2-3 and V is TRBV5-1, with D perhaps TRBD1 or TRBD2 (5 bases each). CDR3 size: 14 residues. The V and J ends lost 0 bases and 2 bases respectively, with 7 bases between them. CDR1 and CDR2 (germline): SGHRS, YFSETQ.

The CDR3 nucleotides read TGTGCCAGCAGCCGGACAGATTTGGGGAACACTGAAGCTTTCTTT. Protein: CASSRTDLGNTEAFF. The gene calls are TRBV27 and TRBJ1-1; D is possibly TRBD1 (6 bases). This CDR3 has 15 residues. V lost 6 bases and J 1 base, leaving 15 bases between the germline ends. Germline loops: CDR1 MNHEY, CDR2 SMNVEV (reference sequence).

The chain couples TRBV28 to TRBJ2-6; D uncertain. The CDR3 is made up of 15 amino acids. V gave up 6 bases and J gave up 2 bases, with 11 bases separating them. Germline-derived CDR1 and CDR2 are MDHEN and SYDVKM. CDR3 in DNA: TGTGCCAGCAGATTAAGCCTTCCTGGGGCCAACGTCCTGACTTTC. This encodes CASRLSLPGANVLTF. Variable domain in full (rest from reference TRBV28 and TRBJ2-6): DVKVTQSSRYLVKRTGEKVFLECVQDMDHENMFWYRQDPGLGLRLIYFSYDVKMKEKGDIPEGYSVSREKKERFSLILESASTNQTSMYLCASRLSLPGANVLTFGAGSRLTVL.

The chain couples TRBV15 to TRBJ1-5, with D unresolved. Trimming removed 4 bases from V and 3 bases from J, with 7 bases in between. This CDR3 has 13 amino acids. Germline CDR1 is LNHNV and CDR2 is YYDKDF (reference sequence). The chain's CDR3 is CATSKDLNQPQHF. CDR3 DNA: TGTGCCACCAGCAAAGATCTCAATCAGCCCCAGCATTTT.

The rearrangement links TRBV19 to TRBJ1-5; 9 nucleotides align to TRBD1. The germline CDR1 and CDR2 sequences are LNHDA and SQIVND (reference sequence). The CDR3 is 15 residues long. J lost 12 bases, V lost 6 bases, and 15 bases had no gene match. CDR3 coding DNA: TGTGCCAGTAGCCTCGAAGGAACAGGGGGCAGCCGCCAGCATTTT. The encoded protein is CASSLEGTGGSRQHF.

This clone was seen a single time. V and J are TRBV7-6 and TRBJ2-1; 14 positions agree with TRBD2. The germline gives CDR1 SGHVS, CDR2 FNYEAQ. The ends lost 5 bases at V and 6 bases at J; junction bases unmatched: 3. The CDR3 runs 15 residues. The CDR3 spells CASSRGLAGGNEQFF. DNA for the CDR3: TGTGCCAGCAGCCGCGGACTAGCGGGAGGCAATGAGCAGTTCTTC. Based on the CDR3 plus reference TRBV7-6 and TRBJ2-1, the full variable domain is GAGVSQSPRYKVTKRGQDVALRCDPISGHVSLYWYRQALGQGPEFLTYFNYEAQQDKSGLPNDRFSAERPEGSISTLTIQRTEQRDSAMYRCASSRGLAGGNEQFFGPGTRLTVL.